Below are 21 T cell receptor beta chains sequenced from a single sample in a study of cytomegalovirus exposure and HLA in healthy donors. PCR was performed using 60 Vbeta and 13 Jbeta primers. TCRdb keeps only in-frame clones here, not all; method: immunoSEQ multiplex PCR. The sample lists about 180,000 clones; 77% were seen once. Specimen: PBMCs. These receptors came from a woman aged 55-70 years in good health and CMV-seropositive.

This clone occurred once. The chain couples TRBV28 to TRBJ2-7; TRBD2 matches at 7 bases. The CDR3 is 16 residues long. Germline V gene lookup returns CDR1 MDHEN and CDR2 SYDVKM. With V trimmed by 0 bases and J by 1 base, 6 bases remained unmatched. The chain's CDR3 is CASSLWGSGGSYEQYF. The DNA of the CDR3 is TGTGCCAGCAGTTTATGGGGTTCGGGGGGATCCTACGAGCAGTACTTC.

The chain couples TRBV9 to TRBJ2-3, with 12 bases lining up with TRBD1. The CDR3 totals 15 residues. Trimming took 2 bases from V and 4 from J; bases not matched to a gene: 2. In germline, CDR1 is SGDLS, CDR2 YYNGEE. The CDR3 protein is CASSVGQGAADTQYF. The CDR3 nucleotides read TGTGCCAGCAGCGTGGGACAGGGGGCCGCAGATACGCAGTATTTT.

In this sample, this clone turned up a few times. The gene calls are TRBV4-1 and TRBJ1-2, with D maybe TRBD1 (5 bases). Trimming stripped 0 bases from V and 4 bases from J, with 21 bases between. CDR1 is MGHRA and CDR2 is YSYEKL in the germline V gene. The CDR3 has 18 amino acids. The CDR3 DNA reads TGCGCCAGCAGCCAAGATCTAGGAGACAGCCACTCCGTCTATGGCTACACCTTC. Its translation: CASSQDLGDSHSVYGYTF.

V and J are TRBV29-1 and TRBJ2-2; D possibly corresponds to TRBD1 (6 bases). Germline CDR1 reads SQVTM; CDR2 reads ANQGSEA. The length of the CDR3 is 12 residues. Deletions cut 4 bases from V and 5 bases from J, with 8 bases between. Here the CDR3 reads CSVAGDTGELFF. The CDR3 DNA follows: TGCAGCGTTGCAGGGGATACCGGGGAGCTGTTTTTT.

This clone occurred a few times. The chain employs TRBV2 and TRBJ1-2; D might be TRBD1 (5 bases). CDR3 length: 13 amino acids. Germline-derived CDR1 and CDR2 are SNHLY and FYNNEI. Trimming stripped 3 bases from V and 7 bases from J, with 12 bases between. The CDR3 bases are TGTGCCAGCAGTGACACCAGGGTGGCTGGCTACACCTTC. Translated, it gives CASSDTRVAGYTF.

About this clone: The junction does not match germline at one end; this may be a read error. The V gene is TRBV5-6, the J gene TRBJ2-4; 9 bases are shared with TRBD2. The CDR3 extends over 15 amino acids. The germline gives CDR1 SGHDT, CDR2 YYEEEE. CDR3 amino acids: CASTRGRGGKNSQYF. CDR3 in DNA: TGTGCCAGCACCCGGGGGCGGGGGGGCAAAAACAGTCAGTACTTC.

The gene calls are TRBV5-1 and TRBJ2-3, with 11 bases aligning to TRBD1. The J segment lost 3 bases and the V segment lost 4 bases, leaving 4 bases of the junction unmatched. The CDR3 is 15 amino acids. Per the germline V gene, CDR1 is SGHRS and CDR2 is YFSETQ. The CDR3 spells CASSKGQGGTDTQYF. CDR3 in DNA: TGCGCCAGCAGCAAGGGACAGGGGGGAACAGATACGCAGTATTTT. Full variable domain (missing parts from reference TRBV5-1 and TRBJ2-3): KAGVTQTPRYLIKTRGQQVTLSCSPISGHRSVSWYQQTPGQGLQFLFEYFSETQRNKGNFPGRFSGRQFSNSRSEMNVSTLELGDSALYLCASSKGQGGTDTQYFGPGTRLTVL.

This clone was found a few times. The rearrangement joins TRBV9 to TRBJ2-5; TRBD2 matches 11 bases. With 4 bases clipped from V and 1 base from J, the junction kept 6 bases outside the gene matches. Germline CDR1 reads SGDLS; CDR2 reads YYNGEE. The CDR3 runs 16 residues. In nucleotides, the CDR3 is TGTGCCAGCAGCCTAAGACTAGCGGGGACCCAAGAGACCCAGTACTTC. Its translation: CASSLRLAGTQETQYF.

V is TRBV30 and J is TRBJ2-1; D ambiguous. This CDR3 has 12 amino acids. V dropped 5 bases and J dropped 0 bases, with 5 bases sitting between them. Per germline, CDR1 GTSNPN and CDR2 SVGIG (reference sequence). The CDR3 is CAWAISYNEQFF. For the CDR3, the DNA is TGTGCCTGGGCTATCTCCTACAATGAGCAGTTCTTC.

This clone came up once. The J gene is TRBJ2-1, the V gene TRBV19; tentative D call: TRBD2 (6 bases). This CDR3 contains 15 residues. Trimming took 3 bases from V and 4 from J, leaving 13 bases between them. Germline V lookup: CDR1 LNHDA, CDR2 SQIVND (reference sequence). The CDR3 loop is CASSIALASYNEQFF. CDR3 nucleotides: TGTGCCAGTAGTATTGCGCTAGCGTCTTACAATGAGCAGTTCTTC.

The chain links TRBV4-2 to TRBJ2-7; 7 bases are a match to TRBD2. Trimming took 0 bases from V and 3 from J; bases not matched to a gene: 5. The CDR3 has 15 residues. CDR1 is LGHNA, CDR2 YNFKEQ, per germline. Here the CDR3 reads CASSQEPAGFYEQYF. DNA for the CDR3: TGTGCCAGCAGCCAAGAGCCAGCGGGATTCTACGAGCAGTACTTC.

This rearrangement joins TRBV4-2 to TRBJ2-1, with D possibly matching TRBD1 (7 bases). Trimming removed 2 bases at V and 3 bases at J, with 14 bases between. Germline loops: CDR1 LGHNA, CDR2 YNFKEQ. The CDR3 extends over 16 amino acids. CDR3 sequence: CASSQSAGTVYNEQFF. The DNA of the CDR3 is TGTGCCAGCAGCCAAAGTGCGGGGACAGTCTACAATGAGCAGTTCTTC.

A few counts support this clone. This rearrangement joins TRBV5-1 to TRBJ2-7, with 8 bases fitting TRBD1. Germline loops: CDR1 SGHRS, CDR2 YFSETQ. CDR3 length: 16 amino acids. After removal of 0 bases from V and 0 bases from J, the junction contained 5 bases not matched to a gene. Written as DNA, the CDR3 is TGCGCCAGCAGCTTGGCCTTCGGGACAGGCTCCTACGAGCAGTACTTC. This codes for CASSLAFGTGSYEQYF.

This CDR3 is CAISEGQGALGTQYF. CDR3 nucleotide sequence: TGTGCCATCAGTGAGGGACAGGGGGCTTTAGGTACGCAGTATTTT. This chain connects TRBV10-3 to TRBJ2-3; 11 bases are shared with TRBD1. CDR1 ENHRY and CDR2 SYGVKD come from the germline V gene. V lost 2 bases to trimming and J lost 8 bases; unmatched junction nucleotides: 6. The CDR3 has 15 residues.

A few counts support this clone. The V call is TRBV28, the J call TRBJ1-1; a possible D gene is TRBD1 (5 bases). The V gene's germline CDR1 is MDHEN and CDR2 SYDVKM. V gave up 5 bases and J gave up 6 bases, with 13 bases separating them. This CDR3 is built from 13 residues. CDR3 nucleotide sequence: TGTGCCAGCAGTGTTGACAGCGAACCTGAAGCTTTCTTT. Its translation is CASSVDSEPEAFF.

The chain is built from TRBV27 and TRBJ1-5; 7 nucleotides agree with TRBD1. There are 19 residues in the CDR3. The germline V gene has CDR1 MNHEY and CDR2 SMNVEV (reference sequence). Trimming removed 3 bases from V and 2 bases from J; junction bases left unmatched: 16. The chain's CDR3 is CASSFSRQGGGSGNQPQHF. CDR3 DNA: TGTGCCAGCAGTTTCTCAAGACAGGGTGGGGGTTCTGGCAATCAGCCCCAGCATTTT.

V is TRBV19 and J is TRBJ2-7; 7 bases are shared with TRBD2. The junction had 5 bases not matched to a gene; V was cut back by 6 bases and J by 0 bases. Germline V lookup: CDR1 LNHDA, CDR2 SQIVND (reference sequence). The CDR3 extends over 14 amino acids. The CDR3 DNA reads TGTGCCAGTAGGGAGCGGGGAAGCTCCTACGAGCAGTACTTC. Residues: CASRERGSSYEQYF. Complete variable domain (other parts from reference TRBV19 and TRBJ2-7): DGGITQSPKYLFRKEGQNVTLSCEQNLNHDAMYWYRQDPGQGLRLIYYSQIVNDFQKGDIAEGYSVSREKKESFPLTVTSAQKNPTAFYLCASRERGSSYEQYFGPGTRLTVT.

The rearrangement links TRBV28 to TRBJ2-3, with a tentative D call TRBD2 (5 bases). The germline gives CDR1 MDHEN, CDR2 SYDVKM. Trimming shortened V by 7 bases and J by 2 bases, and 10 bases separated the two germline ends. There are 13 residues in the CDR3. The CDR3 sequence: CASTPGVTDTQYF. The CDR3 nucleotides are TGTGCCAGCACCCCCGGGGTCACAGATACGCAGTATTTT.

This clone was seen a handful of times. The chain carries TRBV6-6 and TRBJ2-7; 9 positions match TRBD1. The CDR3 sequence is 14 residues long. Germline CDR1 reads MNHNY; CDR2 reads SVGAGI (reference sequence). The ends lost 6 bases at V and 3 bases at J; junction bases unmatched: 6. The CDR3 DNA follows: TGTGCCAGCAGAAACGGACAGGGGCTCTACGAGCAGTACTTC. It yields the protein CASRNGQGLYEQYF.

The sample holds a few counts of this clone. This sequence joins TRBV19 and TRBJ2-1; 9 bases agree with TRBD1. The CDR3 totals 16 residues. Germline V gene lookup returns CDR1 LNHDA and CDR2 SQIVND (reference sequence). With 5 bases clipped from V and 3 bases from J, the junction kept 8 bases outside the gene matches. The CDR3 reads CASSSWTGDLYNEQFF. The DNA for the CDR3 is TGTGCCAGTAGTTCGTGGACAGGGGATCTCTACAATGAGCAGTTCTTC.

This clone was recorded a few times. V is TRBV5-1 and J is TRBJ2-1; D may be TRBD2 (6 bases). The CDR3 runs to 14 residues. Germline V CDR1 and CDR2: SGHRS, YFSETQ. The ends were cut back, 4 bases at V and 8 bases at J, with 16 bases in the middle. This CDR3 is CASSLLTSGYEQFF. For the CDR3, the DNA is TGCGCCAGCAGCCTGTTGACTAGTGGCTATGAGCAGTTCTTC.